One sample yielded the 20 T cell receptor beta chains listed below, sequenced in a study of neurological immune-mediated disorders. Each CDR3 protein gets one entry after TCRdb re-called the 5' RACE reads with MiXCR. The sample has approximately 50,000 distinct CDR3 sequences, approximately 5.8% seen once. The sample comprised CD4+ T cells from blood. The receptors were gathered from a woman aged 18-35 years with multiple sclerosis.

This clonotype was detected a few times. V is TRBV12-3 or TRBV12-4 and J is TRBJ2-6; 9 positions agree with TRBD1. Trimming at V came to 7 bases and at J to 1 base, leaving 5 bases not matched to a gene. The CDR3 length is 16 residues. CDR3 in DNA: TGTGCCAGCAAAGAACAGGGGGCTTCTGGGGCCAACGTCCTGACTTTC. Protein: CASKEQGASGANVLTF.

Ten or more counts support this clonotype. V is TRBV7-2 and J is TRBJ1-1; D is ambiguous. Germline CDR1 SGHTA, CDR2 FQGNSA. V was cut by 5 bases and J by 0 bases, with 13 bases left in between. The CDR3 is 15 amino acids. CDR3: CASSPSRQLNTEAFF. CDR3 DNA sequence: TGTGCCAGCAGCCCTTCGAGGCAGTTGAACACTGAAGCTTTCTTT. Full variable domain (remainder filled in from reference TRBV7-2 and TRBJ1-1): GAGVSQSPSNKVTEKGKDVELRCDPISGHTALYWYRQSLGQGLEFLIYFQGNSAPDKSGLPSDRFSAERTGGSVSTLTIQRTQQEDSAVYLCASSPSRQLNTEAFFGQGTRLTVV.

This clonotype was counted ten times or more. The chain is built from TRBV15 and TRBJ1-2; the D is unclear. The CDR3 runs to 16 residues. Germline V gene sequence: CDR1 LNHNV, CDR2 YYDKDF (reference sequence). V lost 0 bases and J 4 bases, leaving 15 bases between the germline ends. CDR3 bases: TGTGCCACCAGCAGAGATAGAACCGACGACCCCTATGGCTACACCTTC. Protein product: CATSRDRTDDPYGYTF.

This clonotype was recorded at least ten times. The chain uses TRBV10-3 and TRBJ1-2; 11 positions agree with TRBD1. CDR3 length equals 13 residues. The V and J ends lost 6 bases and 5 bases, in that order; junction bases with no gene match: 2. CDR1 is ENHRY, CDR2 SYGVKD, per germline. The CDR3 nucleotides read TGTGCCATCAGCTGGGACAGGGGGTATGGCTACACCTTC. This sequence encodes CAISWDRGYGYTF.

This clonotype was counted at least ten times. The CDR3 nucleotides are TGTGCCAGCTCCAACCTACAGGGATACTCTGGGGCCAACGTCCTGACTTTC. Translating it yields CASSNLQGYSGANVLTF. The chain has TRBV11-1 and TRBJ2-6, with a weak D call TRBD1 (6 bases). Trimming removed 8 bases from V and 0 bases from J, with 17 bases in between. Germline V gene data show CDR1 as SGHAT and CDR2 as FQDESV (reference sequence). This CDR3 has 17 amino acids.

The sample holds many counts of this clonotype. The chain couples TRBV20-1 to TRBJ2-7, with 8 bases aligning to TRBD1. V dropped 0 bases and J dropped 4; count of bases not matched to a gene: 5. In germline, CDR1 is DFQATT, CDR2 SNEGSKA (reference sequence). CDR3 size: 14 residues. The CDR3 region is CSAREDRAPYEQYV. The CDR3, as DNA: TGCAGTGCTAGAGAGGACAGGGCCCCATACGAGCAGTACGTC.

This clonotype has at least ten counts. This rearrangement joins TRBV20-1 to TRBJ1-1; 7 bases are shared with TRBD1. Germline V lookup: CDR1 DFQATT, CDR2 SNEGSKA (reference sequence). The CDR3 is 15 amino acids. Unmatched junction bases numbered 10, after V lost 5 bases and J lost 1 base. The CDR3 DNA sequence: TGCAGTGCTCATAACAGGGGAGGTTCGAACACTGAAGCTTTCTTT. Translated, it gives CSAHNRGGSNTEAFF.

This clonotype was detected ten times or more. The V and J genes are TRBV28 and TRBJ1-1; 8 bases fit TRBD1. This CDR3 region has 15 residues. Germline V gene lookup returns CDR1 MDHEN and CDR2 SYDVKM. Trimming removed 3 bases from V and 1 base from J; junction bases left unmatched: 4. DNA of the CDR3: TGTGCCAGCAGTTTGCGTGGGACAGGGAACACTGAAGCTTTCTTT. Amino acid sequence: CASSLRGTGNTEAFF.

This clonotype was seen ten or more times. The V and J genes are TRBV2 and TRBJ1-2; D gene uncertain. CDR1 is SNHLY, CDR2 FYNNEI, per germline. V dropped 5 bases and J dropped 3 bases, with 10 bases sitting between them. There are 13 residues in the CDR3. The CDR3 here is CASSNSGDYGYTF. The CDR3 bases are TGTGCCAGCAGTAACAGCGGGGACTATGGCTACACCTTC.

In this sample, this clonotype turned up many times. The chain employs TRBV20-1 and TRBJ1-1, with D maybe TRBD1 (5 bases). V lost 6 bases, J lost 0 bases, and 8 bases lay in between. The CDR3 consists of 12 residues. CDR1 is DFQATT, CDR2 SNEGSKA, per germline (reference sequence). The CDR3 nucleotides are TGCAGTGCGGGGCGGATGAACACTGAAGCTTTCTTT. It translates to CSAGRMNTEAFF.

This chain joins TRBV13 and TRBJ2-1, with unresolved D. The length of the CDR3 is 13 residues. The germline CDR1 and CDR2 sequences are PRHDT and FYEKMQ (reference sequence). Trimming stripped 1 base from V and 6 bases from J, with 7 bases between. The CDR3 here is CASSLDGSNEQFF. Written as DNA, the CDR3 is TGTGCCAGCAGCTTAGATGGCAGCAATGAGCAGTTCTTC.

The V gene is TRBV25-1, the J gene TRBJ1-1; D is possibly TRBD1 (6 bases). Germline loops: CDR1 MGHDK, CDR2 SYGVNS. The CDR3 loop spans 15 amino acids. Trimming cost V 1 base and J 0 bases, with 9 bases left between them. The DNA for the CDR3 is TGTGCCAGCAGTGAATGGGGGGGCATGAACACTGAAGCTTTCTTT. It codes for CASSEWGGMNTEAFF.

This clonotype has a count of ten or more. This chain joins TRBV5-1 and TRBJ1-1; 12 bases fit TRBD1. With 0 bases clipped from V and 2 bases from J, the junction kept 8 bases outside the gene matches. The CDR3 has 18 amino acids. CDR1 and CDR2 (germline): SGHRS, YFSETQ. CDR3 amino acids: CASSLDAGTGGYNTEAFF. The CDR3 nucleotides read TGCGCCAGCAGCTTGGATGCAGGGACAGGGGGCTATAACACTGAAGCTTTCTTT.

The table lists this clonotype with many counts. A much larger clonotype is one base distant, so this may be a read error. V and J are TRBV29-1 and TRBJ1-2, with D uncertain. CDR3 length: 11 amino acids. Trimming took 4 bases from V and 5 from J, leaving 8 bases between them. Per the germline V gene, CDR1 is SQVTM and CDR2 is ANQGSEA. Written as DNA, the CDR3 is TGCAGCGTTGCGGGGATGTATGGCTACACCTTC. Its translation is CSVAGMYGYTF.

This clonotype was observed many times. The V and J genes are TRBV20-1 and TRBJ2-3; 8 bases match TRBD1. J lost 6 bases, V lost 3 bases, and 8 bases had no gene match. Germline-derived CDR1 and CDR2 are DFQATT and SNEGSKA (reference sequence). This CDR3 contains 14 residues. CDR3 region: CSARSDRGHDTQYF. CDR3 DNA: TGCAGTGCTAGGAGCGACAGGGGACACGATACGCAGTATTTT.

This clonotype showed up just a few times. The J gene is TRBJ1-2, the V gene TRBV4-2, with a tentative D call TRBD1 (5 bases). Trimming pared 0 bases from V and 3 bases from J, leaving 5 bases between. Germline V lookup: CDR1 LGHNA, CDR2 YNFKEQ. The CDR3 has 13 residues. CDR3 nucleotides: TGTGCCAGCAGCCAAGACAGGGACTATGGCTACACCTTC. This sequence encodes CASSQDRDYGYTF.

This clonotype was seen at least ten times. CDR3 DNA: TGCGCCAGCAGCTTACGAGAGCCCCGAATGAACACTGAAGCTTTCTTT. Translation: CASSLREPRMNTEAFF. The gene calls are TRBV5-1 and TRBJ1-1; D gene unclear. Deletions cut 2 bases from V and 0 bases from J, with 14 bases between. CDR3 length: 16 residues. Germline-derived CDR1 and CDR2 are SGHRS and YFSETQ.

This clonotype was seen at least ten times. The chain combines TRBV3-1 with TRBJ1-1; 7 bases line up with TRBD1. Germline CDR1 reads LGHDT; CDR2 reads YNNKEL (reference sequence). CDR3 length: 14 residues. V lost 3 bases, J lost 7 bases, and 8 bases stayed unmatched. The CDR3 sequence: CASSQGQIVLEAFF. The CDR3 nucleotides are TGTGCCAGCAGCCAGGGACAGATAGTACTTGAAGCTTTCTTT.

Ten or more counts support this clonotype. V is TRBV7-6 and J is TRBJ1-4; D not certain. With 5 bases removed from V and 4 bases from J, the gap between germline ends came to 11 bases. The CDR3 has 14 amino acids. Germline values: CDR1 SGHVS, CDR2 FNYEAQ. CDR3: CASSTEGYNEKLFF. For the CDR3, the DNA is TGTGCCAGCAGCACGGAAGGATATAATGAAAAACTGTTTTTT.

This clonotype showed up many times. The genes are TRBV5-5 and TRBJ2-3; 8 bases are a match to TRBD2. This CDR3 is built from 15 residues. Germline CDR1 SGHKS, CDR2 YYEKEE (reference sequence). V shed 4 bases and J 0 bases; nucleotides not matched to a gene: 4. CDR3 amino acids: CASSEGLESTDTQYF. CDR3 nucleotide sequence: TGTGCCAGCAGCGAGGGACTAGAGAGCACAGATACGCAGTATTTT.